The 21 T cell receptor beta chains in this list originate from one sample, sequenced in a study of identifying expanded T cells in peripheral blood. Clones were sequenced by immunoSEQ multiplex PCR, and TCRdb holds only the in-frame ones, with some missing. The data contain 120,000 or so clones, roughly 84% of them singletons. Sequences were obtained from blood. The receptor source for this set is a person aged 18-69 years in good health.

The chain combines TRBV6-1 with TRBJ1-1; unclear D gene. Germline V gives CDR1 MNHNS, CDR2 SASEGT. Trimming shortened V by 8 bases and J by 5 bases, and 12 bases separated the two germline ends. This CDR3 region has 12 residues. The CDR3 nucleotides are TGTGCCAGCTTGCGTACCTCTACTGAAGCTTTCTTT. It yields the protein CASLRTSTEAFF.

V usage is TRBV5-8 and J usage is TRBJ1-5, with 7 positions matching TRBD1. This CDR3 is 18 amino acids long. The germline gives CDR1 SGHTS, CDR2 YDEGEE. The V segment lost 4 bases and the J segment 4 bases; nucleotides outside the gene matches: 17. The CDR3 nucleotides are TGTGCCAGCAGCCCCAACAGGGGTGGGACCCCTATTAATCAGCCCCAGCATTTT. It specifies CASSPNRGGTPINQPQHF. The variable domain in full, completed from reference TRBV5-8 and TRBJ1-5, reads EAGVTQSPTHLIKTRGQQATLRCSPISGHTSVYWYQQALGLGLQFLLWYDEGEERNRGNFPPRFSGRQFPNYSSELNVNALELEDSALYLCASSPNRGGTPINQPQHFGDGTRLSIL.

The CDR3 DNA sequence: TGTGCCAGCAGTTCGATCGGACGGGGGAACACTGAAGCTTTCTTT. Protein: CASSSIGRGNTEAFF. The chain joins TRBV27 to TRBJ1-1; D gene uncertain. This CDR3 comprises 15 residues. CDR1 MNHEY and CDR2 SMNVEV come from the germline V gene (reference sequence). V gave up 4 bases and J gave up 1 base, with 13 bases separating them.

This chain joins TRBV4-3 and TRBJ1-2; D is undetermined. This CDR3 contains 13 residues. Trimming cost V 0 bases and J 1 base, with 3 bases left between them. From germline, CDR1 is LGHNA and CDR2 YSLEER. This chain's CDR3 is CASSQDFNYGYTF. The CDR3, as DNA: TGCGCCAGCAGCCAAGACTTTAACTATGGCTACACCTTC.

Notes on this clone: Other DNA sequences from this sample encode an identical CDR3 as well. This chain uses TRBV14 with TRBJ1-1; D call uncertain. Trimming took off 0 bases at V and 0 bases at J, with 11 bases between the two ends. Germline CDR1 is SGHDN and CDR2 is FVKESK. The CDR3 length is 16 residues. The CDR3 DNA follows: TGTGCCAGCAGCCAAGATTTCGGAGGACTGAACACTGAAGCTTTCTTT. It specifies CASSQDFGGLNTEAFF.

The chain carries TRBV7-2 and TRBJ1-2; no reliable D call. The CDR3 has 13 amino acids. V lost 5 bases and J lost 2, with 9 bases in between. Per the germline V gene, CDR1 is SGHTA and CDR2 is FQGNSA. The CDR3 protein is CASSRDGNYGYTF. The DNA for the CDR3 is TGTGCCAGCAGCCGTGACGGGAACTATGGCTACACCTTC.

The rearrangement links TRBV7-2 to TRBJ1-5; D is undetermined. The V gene lost 5 bases and the J gene lost 10 bases, with 6 bases spanning the gap. This CDR3 has 10 amino acids. Germline CDR1 reads SGHTA; CDR2 reads FQGNSA. The CDR3 sequence is CASSPHPQHF. Written as DNA, the CDR3 is TGTGCCAGCAGCCCGCATCCCCAGCATTTT.

The V gene is TRBV6-1, the J gene TRBJ2-5; D possibly uses TRBD1 or TRBD2 (5 bases each). The CDR3 consists of 14 residues. Germline lookup yields CDR1 MNHNS and CDR2 SASEGT. Trimming pared 3 bases from V and 5 bases from J, leaving 13 bases between. The CDR3 DNA sequence: TGTGCCAGCAGTGAGTCGGGGCTTGAGGAGACCCAGTACTTC. Its protein product is CASSESGLEETQYF.

V and J are TRBV27 and TRBJ2-1; D remains unclear. Trimming stripped 5 bases from V and 2 bases from J, with 16 bases between. This CDR3 comprises 16 residues. Germline values: CDR1 MNHEY, CDR2 SMNVEV (reference sequence). The CDR3 spells CASSLYQAPPYNEQFF. CDR3 DNA sequence: TGTGCCAGCAGTCTATACCAGGCCCCCCCCTACAATGAGCAGTTCTTC.

V usage is TRBV7-8 and J usage is TRBJ2-7, with no clear D. The CDR3 contains 14 residues. V was clipped by 2 bases and J by 2 bases, with 10 bases between them. The germline CDR1 and CDR2 sequences are SGHVS and FQNEAQ. The CDR3 coding sequence is TGTGCCAGCAGCTTACTGGGTCCCACCTACGAGCAGTACTTC. Protein sequence: CASSLLGPTYEQYF.

The chain uses TRBV5-6 and TRBJ2-1; D remains unclear. Trimming removed 4 bases from V and 12 bases from J, with 17 bases in between. Germline V gene sequence: CDR1 SGHDT, CDR2 YYEEEE. This CDR3 region has 13 residues. Here the CDR3 DNA reads TGTGCCAGCAGCATAGGACGCCTATCAGGGCAGTTCTTC. It specifies CASSIGRLSGQFF.

The chain combines TRBV2 with TRBJ1-4, with D perhaps TRBD1 (5 bases). V was pared by 3 bases and J by 8 bases, with 13 bases between. Germline assignment: CDR1 SNHLY and CDR2 FYNNEI. The CDR3 is 14 amino acids. The CDR3 DNA reads TGTGCCAGCAGTGATAGGGGTGGCAACGAAAAACTGTTTTTT. Its translation: CASSDRGGNEKLFF. The whole variable domain, remainder taken from reference TRBV2 and TRBJ1-4, is EPEVTQTPSHQVTQMGQEVILRCVPISNHLYFYWYRQILGQKVEFLVSFYNNEISEKSEIFDDQFSVERPDGSNFTLKIRSTKLEDSAMYFCASSDRGGNEKLFFGSGTQLSVL.

In its sample, this clone was seen a few times. This sequence joins TRBV7-9 and TRBJ1-3; weak D call: TRBD1 (5 bases). The CDR3 loop spans 13 amino acids. Germline CDR1 reads SEHNR; CDR2 reads FQNEAQ (reference sequence). Trimming removed 2 bases at V and 3 bases at J, with 5 bases between. CDR3 nucleotides: TGTGCCAGCAGCTTACAGGGTGGAAACACCATATATTTT. Protein product: CASSLQGGNTIYF.

This sequence joins TRBV16 and TRBJ2-1; D is uncertain. Trimming cost V 1 base and J 0 bases, with 10 bases left between them. Germline V CDR1 and CDR2: KGHSY, FQNENV. CDR3 length: 16 amino acids. The CDR3: CASSQLGWNSYNEQFF. The CDR3 bases are TGTGCCAGCAGCCAATTGGGGTGGAACTCCTACAATGAGCAGTTCTTC.

The rearrangement uses TRBV7-8 and TRBJ2-7; D uncertain. Germline-derived CDR1 and CDR2 are SGHVS and FQNEAQ. The CDR3 length is 17 residues. V was clipped by 4 bases and J by 3 bases, with 22 bases between them. The CDR3 nucleotides are TGTGCCAGCAGCTATTTTCTGACATCTCTAATTTTCTACGAGCAGTACTTC. Protein: CASSYFLTSLIFYEQYF.

About this clone itself: Other DNA sequences in this specimen translate into the identical CDR3. This sequence joins TRBV5-1 and TRBJ1-1; no definite D call. This CDR3 contains 13 residues. CDR1 and CDR2 from the germline V gene are SGHRS and YFSETQ. The V end was cut by 0 bases, the J end by 1 base, with 4 bases between. The CDR3 sequence is CASSLAGNTEAFF. The CDR3 DNA reads TGCGCCAGCAGCTTGGCAGGGAACACTGAAGCTTTCTTT. Together with reference TRBV5-1 and TRBJ1-1, the CDR3 gives the full variable domain: KAGVTQTPRYLIKTRGQQVTLSCSPISGHRSVSWYQQTPGQGLQFLFEYFSETQRNKGNFPGRFSGRQFSNSRSEMNVSTLELGDSALYLCASSLAGNTEAFFGQGTRLTVV.

The V call is TRBV15, the J call TRBJ2-3; D is uncertain. The germline CDR1 and CDR2 sequences are LNHNV and YYDKDF (reference sequence). V was cut by 5 bases and J by 0 bases, with 12 bases left in between. The CDR3 consists of 15 residues. CDR3 loop: CATSVRAASTDTQYF. The DNA of the CDR3 is TGTGCCACCAGCGTCCGGGCAGCTAGCACAGATACGCAGTATTTT.

V is TRBV27 and J is TRBJ1-2; D not certain. This CDR3 has 13 residues. Germline V gene data show CDR1 as MNHEY and CDR2 as SMNVEV (reference sequence). Trimming stripped 3 bases from V and 4 bases from J, with 9 bases between. In DNA form, the CDR3 reads TGTGCCAGCAGTTTGGGCTCGTCCTATGGCTACACCTTC. As protein: CASSLGSSYGYTF.

V is TRBV7-9 and J is TRBJ2-7, with D possibly TRBD2 on 7 matching bases. This CDR3 comprises 13 residues. The germline V gene encodes CDR1 SEHNR and CDR2 FQNEAQ (reference sequence). V was clipped by 1 base and J by 7 bases, with 11 bases between them. The CDR3 loop reads CASSLGGGGEQYF. CDR3 sequence (DNA): TGTGCCAGCAGCTTAGGAGGGGGAGGGGAGCAGTACTTC.

The V gene is TRBV18, the J gene TRBJ1-3; the D gene is possibly TRBD1 (5 bases). The CDR3 contains 17 residues. Germline CDR1 and CDR2: KGHSH and LQKENI. V gave up 8 bases and J gave up 0 bases, with 20 bases separating them. The CDR3 bases are TGTGCCAGCACAGTCTTTGGGGGGAGCTTCTCTGGAAACACCATATATTTT. Protein sequence: CASTVFGGSFSGNTIYF. The whole variable domain, filled in from reference TRBV18 and TRBJ1-3, reads NAGVMQNPRHLVRRRGQEARLRCSPMKGHSHVYWYRQLPEEGLKFMVYLQKENIIDESGMPKERFSAEFPKEGPSILRIQQVVRGDSAAYFCASTVFGGSFSGNTIYFGEGSWLTVV.

The chain carries TRBV7-6 and TRBJ2-5; D gene unclear. CDR3 size: 15 residues. The V gene lost 3 bases and the J gene lost 1 base, with 12 bases spanning the gap. The germline gives CDR1 SGHVS, CDR2 FNYEAQ. Here the CDR3 DNA reads TGTGCCAGCAGCTTCATATCAGTCAGCCAAGAGACCCAGTACTTC. It specifies CASSFISVSQETQYF.